This T cell receptor beta chain was identified in a study of blood T cell repertoires in COVID-19. Trimming took off 5 bases at V and 2 bases at J, with 15 bases between the two ends. The CDR3 covers 15 residues. CDR1 and CDR2 from the germline V gene are MNHEY and SMNVEV (reference sequence). The method was immunoSEQ multiplex PCR; TCRdb's version includes in-frame clones alone and lacks a portion of them. In the table there are about 140,000 clones, around 81% of which are singletons. Sequenced: peripheral blood. This sequence originates from a human donor in a cohort sampled during active COVID-19. The V and J genes are TRBV27 and TRBJ1-2; maybe TRBD1 (5 bases). The CDR3, as DNA: TGTGCCAGCAGTCCCAGGGACGGAGGGAACTATGGCTACACCTTC. Its protein is CASSPRDGGNYGYTF.